This is a list of T cell receptor beta chains from one sample in a study of regulatory T cells in long-lasting Graves disease. TCRdb called the multiplex PCR reads again in MiXCR, with one record for every CDR3 protein. Here the sample spans roughly 500,000 distinct CDR3 sequences, around 11% being singletons. This sample was also put to use in a study of T cells in Graves' hyperthyroidism and ophthalmopathy.

Sequenced here: peripheral blood mononuclear cells (PBMCs), sampled at new diagnosis, from a patient treated with antithyroid drugs. The receptors shown here come from a woman aged 25 to 39 with Graves disease. Both conserved end residues are part of each CDR3. Fields, in order: D gene, V gene, J gene, clone size, CDR3 DNA, CDR3 protein. The D gene is left open where the match is weak. Size is omitted from some rows. Given values are once, few, many or a class for expanded clones.

TRBD2	TRBV25-1	TRBJ2-3	few	TGTGCCAGCAGTGGGCCGGGACTAGCGGGAGGGCCTGGCACAGATACGCAGTATTTT	CASSGPGLAGGPGTDTQYF
TRBD1	TRBV5-5	TRBJ2-7	NA	TGTGCCAGCAGCTTGGCCTTGGGCAGGGGGCTGTACGAGCAGTACTTC	CASSLALGRGLYEQYF
NA	TRBV9	TRBJ2-5	many	TGTGCCAGCAGCGTAGATACAGGGTCCCAAGAGACCCAGTACTTC	CASSVDTGSQETQYF
NA	TRBV7-2	TRBJ1-5	NA	TGTGCCAGCAGCCGATTAGCGGGGGGGCTGGTTGGGCCCCAGCATTTT	CASSRLAGGLVGPQHF
TRBD1	TRBV5-1	TRBJ1-1	many	TGCGCCAGCAGCGGTCAGGGGGCTGTCACTGAAGCTTTCTTT	CASSGQGAVTEAFF
NA	TRBV6-1	TRBJ2-7	few	TGTGCCAGCTCTAGGGCAGGTCTGCCCTCCTACGAGCAGTACTTC	CASSRAGLPSYEQYF
NA	TRBV4-1	TRBJ2-7	few	TGCGCCAGCAGCCAAGACCGAAAGGGGTTTGGGGAGCAGTACTTC	CASSQDRKGFGEQYF
NA	TRBV19	TRBJ1-5	many	TGTGCCAGCTCACGGGCGGATAGCAATCAGCCCCAGCATTTT	CASSRADSNQPQHF
NA	TRBV2	TRBJ1-2	many	TGTGCCAGCAGTGTCCGGCAGGGGAGATCCTATGGCTACACCTTC	CASSVRQGRSYGYTF
NA	TRBV7-2	TRBJ1-4	many	TGTGCCAGCAGAAGGGAGGGGACTGTCGATGAAAAACTGTTTTTT	CASRREGTVDEKLFF
TRBD2	TRBV5-1	TRBJ2-3	many	TGCGCCAGCAGCTTGGACGGCGGGAGGGGTACGCAGTATTTT	CASSLDGGRGTQYF
NA	TRBV2	TRBJ2-1	many	TGTGCCAGCAGCGAGACAAATCTCGTTAGTGAGCAGTTCTTC	CASSETNLVSEQFF
TRBD1	TRBV14	TRBJ2-7	many	TGTGCCAGCAGCCCAAGACAGGGGTTGCACGAGCAGTACTTC	CASSPRQGLHEQYF
NA	TRBV19	TRBJ1-6	many	TGTGCCAGTAGTATAGGACTGACCTCCTATAATTCACCCCTCCACTTT	CASSIGLTSYNSPLHF
TRBD2	TRBV6-1	TRBJ2-7	many	TGTGCCAGCAGAACGCCCATAACTAGCGGGTTTAGCTCCTACGAGCAGTACTTC	CASRTPITSGFSSYEQYF
TRBD2	TRBV19	TRBJ2-1	many	TGTGCCAGTAGTATGGGCAGGACTAGCGGGGTCTCCTACAATGAGCAGTTCTTC	CASSMGRTSGVSYNEQFF
TRBD1	TRBV24-1	TRBJ2-7	many	TGTGCCACCAGTGAAGGGAGGACAGGGGGCGAGCAGTACTTC	CATSEGRTGGEQYF
NA	TRBV28	TRBJ1-6	many	TGTGCCAGCAGTGAAAAGAGCTCCTATAATTCACCCCTCCACTTT	CASSEKSSYNSPLHF
NA	TRBV18	TRBJ2-1	NA	TGTGCCAGCTCACCAAAGGTTGCGGATGAGCAGTTCTTC	CASSPKVADEQFF
NA	TRBV10-3	TRBJ2-1	many	TGTGCCATCAGTGAGCCGCGTGGGCGCCCTGGGTCTGGCGATGAGCAGTTCTTC	CAISEPRGRPGSGDEQFF
TRBD2	TRBV28	TRBJ2-7	many	TGTGCCAGCAGCTGGGGGGGCTACGAGCAGTACTTC	CASSWGGYEQYF
NA	TRBV19	TRBJ1-1	NA	TGTGCCAGTAGTGTTCGTTCGGGTGAAGCTTTCTTT	CASSVRSGEAFF
NA	TRBV20-1	TRBJ2-7	many	TGCAGTGCTGCGGTGGCTAGCAGTTTGAACGAGCAGTACTTC	CSAAVASSLNEQYF
NA	TRBV7-3	TRBJ2-5	many	TGTGCCAGCAGCTACAAGACAGGATTCATTGGAGAGACCCAGTACTTC	CASSYKTGFIGETQYF
NA	TRBV7-2	TRBJ2-5	many	TGTGCCAGCAGCTTAGACGGGCTAGCAGCCCAAGTTGAGACCCAGTACTTC	CASSLDGLAAQVETQYF
NA	TRBV19	TRBJ2-2	many	TGTGCCAGTAGTATTGGACACGCGAACACCGGGGAGCTGTTTTTT	CASSIGHANTGELFF
NA	TRBV4-1	TRBJ1-2	many	TGCGCCAGCAGCCAAGACCACGGCAGGGGTGGCTACACCTTC	CASSQDHGRGGYTF
TRBD1	TRBV20-1	TRBJ2-1	few	TGCAGTGCTGAGTACAGGGGGCGTTGGGGTGAGCAGTTCTTC	CSAEYRGRWGEQFF
NA	TRBV11-2	TRBJ2-2	many	TGTGCCAGCAGCTTAGATGGTCAGGGGCTCACCGGGGAGCTGTTTTTT	CASSLDGQGLTGELFF
NA	TRBV24-1	TRBJ2-1	many	TGTGCCACCGGGAAACAGGGTTTCGGGCTCGATGAGCAGTTCTTC	CATGKQGFGLDEQFF
TRBD2	TRBV11-3	TRBJ2-1	NA	TGTGCCAGCAGCCTCGGGGGGTCGCGGGAGAGAGGTGAGCAGTTCTTC	CASSLGGSRERGEQFF
NA	TRBV28	TRBJ2-5	many	TGTGCCAGCAGTTTCAGGGGAGAGACCCAGTACTTC	CASSFRGETQYF
NA	TRBV7-9	TRBJ2-5	many	TGTGCCAGCAGCCGTCTGGTGGGGTACCAAGAGACCCAGTACTTC	CASSRLVGYQETQYF
NA	TRBV18	TRBJ1-1	few	TGTGCCAGCTCACCAGGGCGGGGGTTGAACACTGAAGCTTTCTTT	CASSPGRGLNTEAFF
NA	TRBV2	TRBJ1-1	NA	TGTGCCAGCAGCGTACAGGGAGAGATCACTGAAGCTTTCTTT	CASSVQGEITEAFF
NA	TRBV19	TRBJ1-5	many	TGTGCCAGTAGTAGAATGGGGTTAAATCAGCCCCAGCATTTT	CASSRMGLNQPQHF
TRBD1	TRBV19	TRBJ2-1	few	TGTGCCAGTAGCAGGCCGACAGGGTCTTACAATGAGCAGTTCTTC	CASSRPTGSYNEQFF
NA	TRBV5-5	TRBJ1-4	NA	TGTGCCAGCAGCTTGGGGCAGATCGTTAATGAAAAACTGTTTTTT	CASSLGQIVNEKLFF
TRBD1	TRBV18	TRBJ1-1	many	TGTGCCAGCTCACGACAGGGTTCGAACACTGAAGCTTTCTTT	CASSRQGSNTEAFF
TRBD1	TRBV11-2	TRBJ1-4	many	TGTGCCAGCACCCCAGGGGGTGAAAAACTGTTTTTT	CASTPGGEKLFF
TRBD1	TRBV6-9	TRBJ2-7	many	TGTGCCAGCAGTTCGCACAGGGGAACCAAGGACGAGCAGTACTTC	CASSSHRGTKDEQYF
TRBD1	TRBV20-1	TRBJ1-2	many	TGCAGTGCTAGAGGGGACAGGCGAAACTATGGCTACACCTTC	CSARGDRRNYGYTF
NA	TRBV12-3/TRBV12-4	TRBJ2-7	NA	TGTGCCAGCCTTGGGGCGGGGAGCTCCTACGAGCAGTACTTC	CASLGAGSSYEQYF
TRBD2	TRBV2	TRBJ2-3	many	TGTGCCAGCAGACCTACTAGCGGGGTCTTGGATACGCAGTATTTT	CASRPTSGVLDTQYF